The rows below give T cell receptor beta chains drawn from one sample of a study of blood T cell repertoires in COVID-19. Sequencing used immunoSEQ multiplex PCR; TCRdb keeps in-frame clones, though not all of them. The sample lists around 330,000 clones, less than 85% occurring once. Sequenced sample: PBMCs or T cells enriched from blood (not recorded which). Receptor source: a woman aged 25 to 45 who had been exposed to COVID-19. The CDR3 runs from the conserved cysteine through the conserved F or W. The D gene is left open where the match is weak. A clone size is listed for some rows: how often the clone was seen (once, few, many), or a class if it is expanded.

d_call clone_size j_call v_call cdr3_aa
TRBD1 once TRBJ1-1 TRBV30 CAWSTQGDTEAFF
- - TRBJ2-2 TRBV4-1 CASSPILRTGELFF
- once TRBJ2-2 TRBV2 CASSEVRGGELFF
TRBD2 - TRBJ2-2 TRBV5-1 CASSLRATSGGPPNTGELFF
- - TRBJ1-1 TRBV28 CASSSGTEAFF
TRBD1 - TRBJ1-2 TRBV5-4 CASSPGTGSYYGYTF
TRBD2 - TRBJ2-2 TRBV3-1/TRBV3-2 CASSQDASGGELFF
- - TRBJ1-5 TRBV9 CASSVGGESNQPQHF
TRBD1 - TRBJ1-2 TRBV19 CASRATGTYGYTF
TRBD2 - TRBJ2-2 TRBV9 CASSVGPTTGTKNTGELFF
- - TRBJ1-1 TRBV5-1 CASSIISGPEGGTEAFF
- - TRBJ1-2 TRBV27 CASSPIADTNYGYTF
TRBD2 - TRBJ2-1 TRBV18 CASSPTSAGNEQFF
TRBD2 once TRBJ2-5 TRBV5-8 CASSFLAGQETQYF
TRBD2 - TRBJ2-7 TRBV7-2 CASSLVGQAGEQYF
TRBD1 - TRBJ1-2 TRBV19 CASRGTGDRRDYGYTF
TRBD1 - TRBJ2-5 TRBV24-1 CATQDRNQETQYF
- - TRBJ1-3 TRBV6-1 CASSAATSTVISGNTIYF
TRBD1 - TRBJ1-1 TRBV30 CAWSDWTGGNTEAFF
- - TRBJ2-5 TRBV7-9 CASSFYTEQETQYF
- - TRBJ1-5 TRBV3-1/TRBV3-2 CASSPRGGNQPQHF
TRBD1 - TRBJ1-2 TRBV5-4 CASSFGQGAYGYTF
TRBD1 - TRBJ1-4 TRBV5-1 CASSFLGTEDEKLFF
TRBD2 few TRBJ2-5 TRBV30 CAWNFGLVEETQYF
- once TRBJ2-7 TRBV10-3 CAISPGYSYEQYF
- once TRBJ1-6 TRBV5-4 CASSLPRSARGNSPLHF
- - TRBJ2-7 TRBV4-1 CAQGAYEQYF
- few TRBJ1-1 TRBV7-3 CASSLREGDQAFF
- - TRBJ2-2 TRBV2 CASSEFLTGELFF
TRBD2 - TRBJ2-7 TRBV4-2 CASSRYSGTSYEQYF
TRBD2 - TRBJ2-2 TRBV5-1 CASSLIAGLTGELFF
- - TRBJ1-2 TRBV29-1 CSVDFQGGYGYTF
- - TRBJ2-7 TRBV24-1 CATSDPQTHEQYF
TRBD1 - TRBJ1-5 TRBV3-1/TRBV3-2 CASSQGRGYQPQHF
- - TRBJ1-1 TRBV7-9 CASSLKSGTEAFF